This T cell receptor (beta chain) was identified in a study of regulatory T cells in long-lasting Graves disease. Findings and caveats of the study: Among samples with persistent disease, TRBV28, TRBJ1-2 and TRBJ2-5 were favored. The TCR repertoire of persistent Graves' patients was less diverse than that of newly diagnosed ones. Analysis covered peripheral blood alone, not thyroid tissue. Persistent patients shared 2,741 public clonotypes among themselves. Newly diagnosed patients shared fewer, at about a thousand.

Building the TCR beta libraries relied on iRepertoire HTBI primers, and CDR3 regions underwent Arm-PCR. TCRdb recomputed calls from the multiplex PCR reads with MiXCR, one row per CDR3 protein. The sample has around 400,000 distinct CDR3 sequences, less than 20% seen once. In this sample, this clonotype turned up many times. The antigen remains undetermined. After removal of 4 bases from V and 6 bases from J, the junction contained 10 bases not matched to a gene. There are 15 residues in the CDR3. Indicated time point: newly diagnosed GD, antithyroid drugs for less than 3 months. TCR sequences were obtained from RNA taken from PBMCs.

The sequencing here drew on peripheral blood mononuclear cells (PBMCs), taken at new diagnosis, from a patient treated with antithyroid drugs. V and J are TRBV12-3 or TRBV12-4 and TRBJ2-7; TRBD1 agrees at 9 bases. This receptor was identified in a female donor with Graves disease. In DNA form, the CDR3 reads TGTGCCAGCAGTTCTCCCGGGACAGGGACTTCCGAGCAGTACTTC. This translates into CASSSPGTGTSEQYF.